This TCR beta chain was sequenced for a study of blood T cell repertoires in COVID-19. On the study more broadly: Sources were T cells, B-cell-depleted T cells, or PBMCs; the material itself was cDNA or gDNA.

CDR1 is LNHNV, CDR2 YYDKDF, per germline (reference sequence). Germline trimming cut 3 bases from V and 6 bases from J; bases unmatched to any gene: 5. The CDR3 has 15 amino acids. In its sample, this clone was seen once. Authors' methods: Estimation of nucleated cell counts relied on the amplification of reference gene primers. The table came from immunoSEQ multiplex PCR; TCRdb's copy has only in-frame clones and leaves some out. Clonal size and the V and J genes are those of that table, whereas D and trimming came from the DNA. The sample comprises more than 150,000 clones, roughly 85% of which are singletons, and 26% rests with the top ten.

Sequencing used peripheral blood. The receptor comes from a woman in her 70s with acute or convalescent COVID-19. The V call is TRBV15, the J call TRBJ1-5; 10 positions match TRBD1. The CDR3 nucleotides are TGTGCCACCAGCAGGGACAGGGGGGTTTTTCAGCCCCAGCATTTT. As protein: CATSRDRGVFQPQHF.